The entry that follows covers one T cell receptor (beta chain) sequence. Per the germline V gene, CDR1 is KGHSH and CDR2 is LQKENI. Trimming left V 3 bases short and J 2 bases short, with 11 bases between. The length of the CDR3 is 14 residues. Donors in Cohort 3 counted as recovered after two negative PCRs, clearance, or symptom resolution. The method was immunoSEQ multiplex PCR; TCRdb's version includes in-frame clones alone and lacks a portion of them. The sample holds some 490,000 clones; around nine tenths are singletons and the top ten take 8% to 9.5%. This specimen comes from a study of blood T cell repertoires in COVID-19. Overall study context: Samples came from the United States, Italy and Spain, spanning acute and convalescent COVID-19.

The rearrangement links TRBV18 to TRBJ2-7; a possible D gene is TRBD2 (6 bases). The specimen was PBMCs or T cells enriched from blood (not recorded which). This sequence originates from a woman aged 60-75 years who had recovered from COVID-19. CDR3: CASSPGGDPYEQYV. In DNA, the CDR3 is TGTGCCAGCTCACCTGGAGGGGACCCCTACGAGCAGTACGTC.